The next 32 T cell receptor beta chains were all read from a single sample in a study of T-cell memory formation after mild COVID-19. TCRdb re-derived calls from the 5' RACE reads in MiXCR, one entry per CDR3 protein. The profile shows about 340,000 distinct CDR3 sequences, more than 15% of them singletons. Sample: PBMCs or a T cell subset sorted from them (not recorded which). The receptors here all came from a man aged 18 to 35 who had mild COVID-19 (a few samples of this study predate the infection). Cell type and time point are not known.

This clonotype was seen a few times. V is TRBV5-1 and J is TRBJ1-1, with TRBD1 matching over 9 bases. The J segment lost 1 base and the V segment lost 2 bases, leaving 3 bases of the junction unmatched. The length of the CDR3 is 15 residues. Germline CDR1 and CDR2: SGHRS and YFSETQ. CDR3 residues: CASSFQGQGNTEAFF. The CDR3 DNA reads TGCGCCAGCAGCTTTCAGGGACAGGGGAACACTGAAGCTTTCTTT. Together with reference TRBV5-1 and TRBJ1-1, the CDR3 gives the full variable domain: KAGVTQTPRYLIKTRGQQVTLSCSPISGHRSVSWYQQTPGQGLQFLFEYFSETQRNKGNFPGRFSGRQFSNSRSEMNVSTLELGDSALYLCASSFQGQGNTEAFFGQGTRLTVV.

V usage is TRBV7-2 and J usage is TRBJ2-3, with TRBD2 matching over 12 bases. V was clipped by 5 bases and J by 1 base; unmatched bases: 16. Per germline, CDR1 SGHTA and CDR2 FQGNSA. This CDR3 contains 20 residues. The CDR3 reads CASSLHGGLAGGPGTDTQYF. CDR3 DNA: TGTGCCAGCAGCCTACATGGAGGGCTAGCGGGGGGGCCCGGCACAGATACGCAGTATTTT.

The chain joins TRBV7-8 to TRBJ1-1; D remains unclear. CDR3 length equals 12 residues. With 4 bases removed from V and 11 bases from J, the gap between germline ends came to 14 bases. Germline V gene sequence: CDR1 SGHVS, CDR2 FQNEAQ. DNA for the CDR3: TGTGCCAGCAGCTCCAACGTGGGTATGGCTTTCTTT. Encoded protein: CASSSNVGMAFF. The full variable domain, its missing parts supplied by reference TRBV7-8 and TRBJ1-1, is GAGVSQSPRYKVAKRGQDVALRCDPISGHVSLFWYQQALGQGPEFLTYFQNEAQLDKSGLPSDRFFAERPEGSVSTLKIQRTQQEDSAVYLCASSSNVGMAFFGQGTRLTVV.

This clonotype was seen a few times. V and J are TRBV6-1 and TRBJ2-3; D gene uncertain. CDR3 size: 12 residues. V was pared by 4 bases and J by 4 bases, with 6 bases between. Germline V gene lookup returns CDR1 MNHNS and CDR2 SASEGT. The CDR3 sequence is CASSVVADTQYF. Here the CDR3 DNA reads TGTGCCAGCAGTGTGGTCGCAGATACGCAGTATTTT.

This clonotype came up many times. This sequence joins TRBV12-3 or TRBV12-4 and TRBJ2-7; D unresolved. This CDR3 region has 13 residues. V was pared by 6 bases and J by 6 bases, with 15 bases between. Here the CDR3 reads CASSLTRVVEQYF. The CDR3 nucleotides read TGTGCCAGCAGCCTGACGCGCGTAGTCGAGCAGTACTTC.

This clonotype was seen a handful of times. The chain carries TRBV24-1 and TRBJ1-2; D is possibly TRBD1 (6 bases). CDR3 length equals 13 residues. The germline V gene has CDR1 KGHDR and CDR2 SFDVKD. Trimming left V 7 bases short and J 6 bases short, with 14 bases between. The CDR3 sequence is CATSFRGADGYTF. The CDR3 DNA sequence: TGTGCCACCAGCTTTAGGGGGGCCGATGGCTACACCTTC.

The table lists this clonotype with a few counts. This chain uses TRBV20-1 with TRBJ2-2, with D unresolved. This CDR3 contains 14 residues. Germline V gene sequence: CDR1 DFQATT, CDR2 SNEGSKA (reference sequence). V was clipped by 3 bases and J by 2 bases, with 10 bases between them. This CDR3 is CSASLAKNTGELFF. CDR3 bases: TGCAGTGCTAGCCTGGCTAAAAACACCGGGGAGCTGTTTTTT.

This clonotype occurred a few times. An end of the junction differs from the germline gene, which may be a read error. The genes are TRBV4-3 and TRBJ2-1, with D tentatively TRBD2 (6 bases). Germline CDR1 is LGHNA and CDR2 is YSLEER. CDR3 length equals 15 residues. The CDR3 is CASSPGTASYNEQLF. For the CDR3, the DNA is TGCGCCAGCAGCCCCGGGACTGCCTCCTACAATGAGCAGTTATTC.

This clonotype turned up a few times. This chain uses TRBV12-3 or TRBV12-4 with TRBJ1-6; possibly TRBD1 for D (5 bases). There are 17 residues in the CDR3. V was cut by 2 bases and J by 4 bases, with 15 bases left in between. The CDR3 is CASSLLTDRQYNSPLHF. CDR3 coding DNA: TGTGCCAGCAGTTTATTAACAGACCGACAGTATAATTCACCCCTCCACTTT.

The sample holds a few counts of this clonotype. The gene calls are TRBV6-5 and TRBJ1-1, with D possibly being TRBD1 (5 bases). The CDR3 totals 13 residues. Germline V gives CDR1 MNHEY, CDR2 SVGAGI. Trimming left V 2 bases short and J 7 bases short, with 11 bases between. For the CDR3, the DNA is TGTGCCAGCAGTTACAATGGGGGAGGTGAAGCTTTCTTT. Translating it yields CASSYNGGGEAFF.

In this sample, this clonotype turned up a few times. V and J are TRBV18 and TRBJ2-6; a possible D gene is TRBD2 (6 bases). CDR1 and CDR2 from the germline V gene are KGHSH and LQKENI. Trimming cost V 2 bases and J 4 bases, with 15 bases left between them. CDR3 size: 17 residues. Written as DNA, the CDR3 is TGTGCCAGCTCACCATTCGGGGGAGGCTCAGGGGCCAACGTCCTGACTTTC. It yields the protein CASSPFGGGSGANVLTF.

This clonotype appeared a few times. The chain has TRBV7-2 and TRBJ1-2; the D is unclear. Germline V CDR1 and CDR2: SGHTA, FQGNSA. The CDR3 contains 13 residues. Trimming took 4 bases from V and 14 from J, leaving 20 bases between them. The CDR3 region has the DNA TGTGCCAGCAGCTCCCCCGGCCTCCGGGGTGGTACCTTC. It yields the protein CASSSPGLRGGTF.

This clonotype was recorded a few times. The chain combines TRBV21-1 with TRBJ1-2; the tabulated D call, TRBD1, remains unverified against the DNA. TRBV21-1 is designated a pseudogene. CDR3 length equals 13 residues. This CDR3 is CASSKVGGGGYTF. DNA of the CDR3: TGTGCCAGCAGCAAAGTAGGGGGGGGCGGCTACACCTTC.

This clonotype was detected ten times or more. The chain combines TRBV7-3 with TRBJ2-1, with TRBD2 matching over 10 bases. Germline V gene data show CDR1 as SGHTA and CDR2 as FQGTGA. The V and J ends lost 4 bases and 3 bases, in that order; junction bases with no gene match: 3. This CDR3 has 15 residues. The CDR3 loop reads CASSYSGGIYNEQFF. Here the CDR3 DNA reads TGTGCCAGCAGCTATAGCGGGGGGATCTACAATGAGCAGTTCTTC.

V gene TRBV28 combines with J gene TRBJ2-7; TRBD1 might be the D (6 bases). Trimming took off 4 bases at V and 3 bases at J, with 13 bases between the two ends. The CDR3 runs 14 residues. Germline CDR1 is MDHEN and CDR2 is SYDVKM. CDR3 nucleotides: TGTGCCAGCAGTTCAGGGGCATCGGGCTACGAGCAGTACGTC. Its protein product is CASSSGASGYEQYV.

This sequence joins TRBV10-3 and TRBJ2-1; 8 bases fit TRBD2. The junction had 3 bases not matched to a gene; V was cut back by 6 bases and J by 8 bases. CDR1 ENHRY and CDR2 SYGVKD come from the germline V gene. This CDR3 is 12 amino acids long. CDR3 nucleotide sequence: TGTGCCATCAGACGGGGGGGCGATGAGCAGTTCTTC. Translating gives CAIRRGGDEQFF.

This clonotype turned up a few times. The rearrangement uses TRBV12-3 or TRBV12-4 and TRBJ2-5, with a tentative D call TRBD2 (6 bases). V lost 6 bases and J 5 bases, leaving 19 bases between the germline ends. The CDR3 is 15 amino acids. The CDR3 reads CASSTMGGRGETQYF. In DNA, the CDR3 is TGTGCCAGCAGCACCATGGGGGGTCGGGGCGAGACCCAGTACTTC.

This clonotype was counted many times. CDR3 sequence (DNA): TGTGCCAGCAGCTTCCCGGGGGGCCGCTACAATGAGCAGTTCTTC. It is translated as CASSFPGGRYNEQFF. V gene TRBV7-9 combines with J gene TRBJ2-1; D is perhaps TRBD2 (7 bases). V was cut by 3 bases and J by 3 bases, with 12 bases left in between. The germline CDR1 and CDR2 sequences are SEHNR and FQNEAQ (reference sequence). This CDR3 is 15 amino acids long.

This clonotype was seen a few times. The chain combines TRBV4-3 with TRBJ2-3, with 7 bases aligning to TRBD2. Germline V CDR1 and CDR2: LGHNA, YSLEER. The CDR3 runs to 15 residues. V shed 1 base and J 2 bases; nucleotides not matched to a gene: 3. CDR3 bases: TGCGCCAGCAGCCAAGGGGCGGGAGACACAGATACGCAGTATTTT. This translates into CASSQGAGDTDTQYF.

The chain is built from TRBV7-2 and TRBJ2-2; D gene unclear. Trimming pared 8 bases from V and 0 bases from J, leaving 13 bases between. The CDR3 is 15 residues long. In germline, CDR1 is SGHTA, CDR2 FQGNSA. The CDR3 DNA reads as TGTGCCAGCGCCTCCCTACGCGCGAACACCGGGGAGCTGTTTTTT. Its translation: CASASLRANTGELFF.

There are a few counts of this clonotype. V gene TRBV6-6 combines with J gene TRBJ1-1; TRBD1 matches 7 bases. Trimming cost V 11 bases and J 3 bases; bases outside gene matches: 12. Germline V gives CDR1 MNHNY, CDR2 SVGAGI (reference sequence). CDR3 size: 14 residues. The CDR3 nucleotides are TGTGCCGGCTCGACAGGGATGGGGTACACTGAAGCTTTCTTT. This translates into CAGSTGMGYTEAFF.

This clonotype has more than one count but fewer than ten. This chain joins TRBV20-1 and TRBJ2-7; D might be TRBD2 (6 bases). V was clipped by 3 bases and J by 3 bases, with 15 bases between them. CDR3 length: 14 residues. Germline CDR1 reads DFQATT; CDR2 reads SNEGSKA (reference sequence). CDR3 sequence reads: CSASAGTLNYEQYF. CDR3 DNA sequence: TGCAGTGCTAGTGCCGGGACTTTGAACTACGAGCAGTACTTC.

The table lists this clonotype with many counts. V gene TRBV7-2 combines with J gene TRBJ2-1; 9 nucleotides match TRBD1. The V and J ends lost 3 bases and 16 bases, in that order; junction bases with no gene match: 10. This CDR3 has 13 residues. Germline CDR1 reads SGHTA; CDR2 reads FQGNSA. The CDR3 DNA follows: TGTGCCAGCAGCTTGAATGGCCGGGACAGGGAATTCTTC. Translated: CASSLNGRDREFF.

This clonotype was seen a handful of times. This chain links TRBV7-9 with TRBJ2-7; the D is unclear. V was shortened by 5 bases and J by 2 bases, with 13 bases between the two germline ends. This CDR3 has 14 amino acids. In germline, CDR1 is SEHNR, CDR2 FQNEAQ (reference sequence). The CDR3 DNA reads TGTGCCAGCAGCCCTGGGATGCTTCCCTACGAGCAGTACTTC. It codes for CASSPGMLPYEQYF.

This clonotype showed up many times. This chain connects TRBV5-1 to TRBJ2-7; TRBD1 is a possible D gene (5 bases). The germline V gene has CDR1 SGHRS and CDR2 YFSETQ. The CDR3 is made up of 14 amino acids. Trimming stripped 0 bases from V and 6 bases from J, with 13 bases between. The CDR3 region has the DNA TGCGCCAGCAGCTTGGAATCAGGGCGGCGCGAGCAGTACTTC. Its protein product is CASSLESGRREQYF.

The V gene is TRBV10-2, the J gene TRBJ2-5; D is perhaps TRBD2 (5 bases). In germline, CDR1 is WSHSY, CDR2 SAAADI. V was cut by 2 bases and J by 1 base, with 11 bases left in between. The CDR3 is 15 residues long. Written as DNA, the CDR3 is TGCGCCAGCAGTGAGCCACTAGGCCTCCAAGAGACCCAGTACTTC. Amino acids: CASSEPLGLQETQYF.

This clonotype was seen just once. The chain couples TRBV4-1 to TRBJ1-2, with 8 bases identical to TRBD1. The CDR3 loop spans 16 amino acids. Germline V CDR1 and CDR2: MGHRA, YSYEKL. V trimming: 4 bases; J trimming: 0 bases; junction bases outside the gene matches: 7. The CDR3 DNA is TGCGCCAGCAGCCTCAAGGACAGGGATACTAACTATGGCTACACCTTC. Amino acids: CASSLKDRDTNYGYTF.

This clonotype was seen many times. The chain employs TRBV4-3 and TRBJ2-7; TRBD2 might be the D (6 bases). There are 13 residues in the CDR3. Germline V gene lookup returns CDR1 LGHNA and CDR2 YSLEER. Between the trimmed V and J ends, which lost 5 bases and 6 bases, there was a span of 14 bases. The DNA for the CDR3 is TGCGCCAGCAGCGCCCAAACTAGCTTCGAGCAGTACTTC. Its protein is CASSAQTSFEQYF.

CDR3 DNA: TGTGCCAGCAGTCGCGGGAAGGCAAGCACTGAAGCTTTCTTT. Protein sequence: CASSRGKASTEAFF. The J gene is TRBJ1-1, the V gene TRBV2, with D hard to call. CDR3 length equals 14 residues. V lost 5 bases to trimming and J lost 4 bases, with 14 bases between them. Germline V CDR1 and CDR2: SNHLY, FYNNEI.

This clonotype was counted a few times. The rearrangement joins TRBV6-5 to TRBJ1-4; D call uncertain. There are 12 residues in the CDR3. Deletions cut 8 bases from V and 8 bases from J, with 12 bases between. CDR1 is MNHEY and CDR2 is SVGAGI in the germline V gene. The CDR3 loop reads CASYGPGEKLFF. CDR3 bases: TGTGCCAGCTATGGGCCGGGAGAAAAACTGTTTTTT.

The gene calls are TRBV20-1 and TRBJ2-3; 9 bases agree with TRBD2. V lost 0 bases to trimming and J lost 1 base; unmatched junction nucleotides: 2. CDR1 is DFQATT and CDR2 is SNEGSKA in the germline V gene (reference sequence). The CDR3 is 15 residues long. The CDR3 loop reads CSARDRTSGTDTQYF. The DNA of the CDR3 is TGCAGTGCTAGAGATCGGACTAGCGGCACAGATACGCAGTATTTT.

This clonotype was seen only a few times. The chain uses TRBV6-2 or TRBV6-3 and TRBJ1-5; a possible D gene is TRBD1 (5 bases). CDR1 and CDR2 from the germline V gene are MNHEY and SVGEGT. Trimming pared 4 bases from V and 3 bases from J, leaving 13 bases between. This CDR3 spans 15 amino acids. The CDR3 DNA is TGTGCCAGCAGTTTGGGGGACGGGTCCAATCAGCCCCAGCATTTT. Translation gives CASSLGDGSNQPQHF.